This T cell receptor (beta chain) appears in the sequencing data of a study of beta chain features in type 1 diabetes (dated by TCRdb to the late 2010s). Broadly, across the study: Mean age, gender distribution, total cell number and subset yield were not different between patients and healthy donors. The study compared TCRB repertoires of sorted circulating CD4+ T cell subsets between recently diagnosed type 1 diabetes patients and matched healthy donors. Across all samples, about 110 million sorted cells were examined, and cell number per subset correlated strongly with RNA yield. Naive and central memory subsets were obtained from all 30 or so donors, but regulatory and stem cell-like memory subsets were isolated from only 8 patients and about 8 healthy donors.

Findings and caveats that apply to the study as a whole: Shorter templates might have been favored by PCR, but patient and control samples were amplified and corrected together, so both groups would have been affected equally by any skew. Sequencing cDNA rather than genomic DNA could over-represent highly expressing activated cells, although activation and CD3 levels did not differ between groups. HLA sub-analyses involved small numbers of individuals, so any influence of HLA type on TCRB rearrangement remained unresolved. Patients with type 1 diabetes made fewer insertions and deleted more nucleotides at VDJ recombination sites, implying thymic rearrangement abnormalities. A moderate but significant shortening of TCRB CDR3 length was observed in type 1 diabetes patients in all four CD4+ subsets. Naive, central memory and regulatory TCRB repertoires appeared to be more similar among patients than among healthy donors.

The germline V gene provides CDR1 SNHLY and CDR2 FYNNEI. The CDR3 holds 14 amino acids from the cysteine to the phenylalanine. Just CDR3 DNA is preserved here, 42 bases in frame from base 1. Germline trimming: 5 bases from V, 6 bases from J; junction bases outside gene matches: 7. In this sample, this clone turned up a few times. Its antigen has not been determined. No much larger clone exists at a distance of one base, and base qualities are not known. From each donor, a single peripheral blood sample of around 120 mL on average was drawn into heparinised tubes. A BD FACSAria II was used to sort naive, central memory, regulatory and stem cell-like memory CD4+ T cells with a panel that included CD45RO, CCR7, CD25, CD127, CD95 and CD27. Purity was above 95% for every sorted population. Right away, PBMCs were isolated by Lymphoprep density gradient centrifugation and were stained directly, with no culture step. So that batch effects would be minimized, each experiment stained and sorted samples in pairs, pairing one healthy donor with one patient.

The entire amount of isolated RNA was reverse transcribed using the High Capacity cDNA Reverse Transcription Kit, so the sequenced TCRB transcripts were expressed ones. Naive, central memory and regulatory T cell samples underwent deep immunoSEQ sequencing, averaging roughly 3.5 million total reads per sample. Sorted cells were lysed in RLT buffer, and RNA was extracted using DNase-treated RNeasy Micro or Mini kits according to cell number. To prevent cross-contamination, each cell subset was processed individually, whereas patient and healthy donor samples were processed jointly. The immunoSEQ multiplex PCR was used to amplify TCRB sequences from cDNA, generating 87-bp fragments that spanned the CDR3 region. The amplicons were sequenced using the Illumina HiSeq platform. In the authors' own workflow: Synthetic template baselines were used to correct PCR bias computationally, reads within Hamming distance 2 were collapsed together, and singletons that could not be merged were discarded. Reads were aligned to IMGT to assign V, D and J genes, CDR3 length, and insertions or deletions at six rearrangement sites. Clonotype counts were normalized to sorted cell number within each subset before computing true diversity and Gini coefficients with the tcR R package. The overlap coefficient, calculated on TCRB nucleotide sequences, was used to quantify repertoire sharing. As a proxy for the pre-selection repertoire, out-of-frame TCRB sequences from naive cells were analyzed. TCRdb took this table from immuneACCESS and kept in-frame rearrangements with V and J called. Such tables lack part of the clones; where checked against another copy, unresolved V genes explain under half of the gap, and the rest is unexplained. V, J and clone size are those of that table, while D and trimming were read from the DNA. This sample lists under 950,000 clones; 17% were detected once. Of the sample, about 0.02% falls within the top ten clones.

The receptor's source is a woman under 30 in good health. In this chain, TRBV2 is recombined with TRBJ1-1; the junction holds 9 bases that match TRBD1. Material: naive CD4+ T cells from blood. The cell subset or site label, as the study defines it: true naive CD4+ T cells. Here is the DNA: TGTGCCAGCAGTAACAGGGGGCTCGCCGCTGAAGCTTTCTTT. This sequence encodes CASSNRGLAAEAFF.